These 30 T cell receptor beta chains were all obtained from the same sample, sequenced in a study of shared clonotypes between healthy human individuals. TCRdb's table, derived via immunoSEQ multiplex PCR, lists solely in-frame clones and lacks some. The sample has some 1,600,000 clones; nearly 99% are singletons. The sequenced material came from naive CD4+ T cells sorted from blood. Subset meaning: CD45RA+ positively selected. All receptors come from a man between 25 and 39 years old in good health.

The chain combines TRBV7-6 with TRBJ2-7; possible D gene TRBD1, 6 bases. This CDR3 region has 15 residues. Looked up from germline, CDR1 is SGHVS and CDR2 is FNYEAQ. Trimming cost V 5 bases and J 3 bases, with 17 bases left between them. The CDR3 loop reads CASSLNTGTNYEQYF. DNA of the CDR3: TGTGCCAGCAGCCTTAACACCGGGACAAACTACGAGCAGTACTTC.

The chain employs TRBV19 and TRBJ2-2; 7 nucleotides match TRBD2. V lost 5 bases, J lost 2 bases, and 8 bases stayed unmatched. The CDR3 runs to 16 residues. Looked up from germline, CDR1 is LNHDA and CDR2 is SQIVND (reference sequence). The CDR3 loop is CASSAPSGINTGELFF. In nucleotides, the CDR3 is TGTGCCAGTAGTGCCCCTAGCGGTATTAACACCGGGGAGCTGTTTTTT.

This chain uses TRBV7-3 with TRBJ2-7, with 10 bases lining up with TRBD2. With 5 bases clipped from V and 4 bases from J, the junction kept 11 bases outside the gene matches. This CDR3 region has 16 residues. CDR1 and CDR2 (germline): SGHTA, FQGTGA. The CDR3 DNA reads TGTGCCAGCAGCCTATCTCGGACTAGCGGAGATTACGAGCAGTACTTC. Protein: CASSLSRTSGDYEQYF. The whole variable domain, remainder taken from reference TRBV7-3 and TRBJ2-7, is GAGVSQTPSNKVTEKGKYVELRCDPISGHTALYWYRQSLGQGPEFLIYFQGTGAADDSGLPNDRFFAVRPEGSVSTLKIQRTERGDSAVYLCASSLSRTSGDYEQYFGPGTRLTVT.

This clone was picked up one time. The V and J genes are TRBV5-1 and TRBJ2-1; 7 bases fit TRBD1. The CDR3 totals 14 residues. Trimming cost V 5 bases and J 3 bases; bases outside gene matches: 5. Germline CDR1 SGHRS, CDR2 YFSETQ. CDR3 nucleotide sequence: TGCGCCAGCAGTGCAGGACAGGTCTACAATGAGCAGTTCTTC. Amino acid sequence: CASSAGQVYNEQFF.

J is TRBJ2-3 and V is TRBV7-9, with TRBD2 matching over 8 bases. V was clipped by 2 bases and J by 3 bases; unmatched bases: 4. Germline V lookup: CDR1 SEHNR, CDR2 FQNEAQ (reference sequence). The CDR3 is 15 amino acids. CDR3 DNA sequence: TGTGCCAGCAGCTTACTAGCGGGTACGACAGATACGCAGTATTTT. This translates into CASSLLAGTTDTQYF.

The chain uses TRBV18 and TRBJ2-1; TRBD2 aligns across 10 bases. The V segment lost 4 bases and the J segment 6 bases; nucleotides outside the gene matches: 9. The CDR3 runs 16 residues. Germline V gives CDR1 KGHSH, CDR2 LQKENI. CDR3 nucleotide sequence: TGTGCCAGCTCACGGACTAGCGGTGGGTTTGGCAATGAGCAGTTCTTC. It yields the protein CASSRTSGGFGNEQFF.

The V gene is TRBV5-4, the J gene TRBJ1-4; maybe TRBD1 (5 bases). Trimming shortened V by 4 bases and J by 0 bases, and 10 bases separated the two germline ends. The CDR3 contains 15 residues. Germline V gene lookup returns CDR1 SGHNT and CDR2 YYREEE (reference sequence). CDR3 bases: TGTGCCAGCAGCCGCCGGGGGACAACTAATGAAAAACTGTTTTTT. Its protein is CASSRRGTTNEKLFF.

Comments on this clone: Different DNA sequences within this sample yield the same CDR3. The chain employs TRBV9 and TRBJ2-7; possible D gene TRBD1, 5 bases. The CDR3 totals 14 residues. Germline V gives CDR1 SGDLS, CDR2 YYNGEE. Trimming took 0 bases from V and 1 from J, leaving 8 bases between them. CDR3 sequence reads: CASSVASGSYEQYF. CDR3 sequence (DNA): TGTGCCAGCAGCGTAGCCTCAGGGTCCTACGAGCAGTACTTC.

The J gene is TRBJ2-1, the V gene TRBV4-1; D uncertain. This CDR3 is 14 amino acids long. CDR1 is MGHRA and CDR2 is YSYEKL in the germline V gene. Trimming cost V 5 bases and J 3 bases, with 11 bases left between them. In DNA form, the CDR3 reads TGCGCCAGCAGCACCCGTCTCGACTACAATGAGCAGTTCTTC. Amino acid sequence: CASSTRLDYNEQFF.

The chain uses TRBV19 and TRBJ2-7, with D perhaps assigned TRBD1 or TRBD2 (6 bases each). V was cut by 4 bases and J by 2 bases, with 9 bases left in between. CDR1 and CDR2 (germline): LNHDA, SQIVND (reference sequence). There are 13 residues in the CDR3. This chain's CDR3 is CASSRGATYEQYF. The CDR3, as DNA: TGTGCCAGTAGTAGGGGGGCAACCTACGAGCAGTACTTC.

The chain joins TRBV7-3 to TRBJ2-1; possibly TRBD2 for D (5 bases). Trimming stripped 8 bases from V and 4 bases from J, with 21 bases between. Germline CDR1 SGHTA, CDR2 FQGTGA. The CDR3 has 16 residues. CDR3 in amino acids: CASASASQMGYNEQFF. The CDR3 DNA follows: TGTGCCAGCGCGAGCGCTAGCCAGATGGGATACAATGAGCAGTTCTTC.

The chain carries TRBV30 and TRBJ1-2, with 9 bases lining up with TRBD1. The ends lost 3 bases at V and 3 bases at J; junction bases unmatched: 8. Germline V gene data show CDR1 as GTSNPN and CDR2 as SVGIG (reference sequence). This CDR3 is built from 15 residues. CDR3 region: CAWRIPGQGHYGYTF. The CDR3 nucleotides read TGTGCCTGGAGAATCCCCGGACAGGGGCACTATGGCTACACCTTC.

This sequence joins TRBV7-9 and TRBJ1-2, with D tentatively TRBD1 (5 bases). Trimming shortened V by 5 bases and J by 3 bases, and 10 bases separated the two germline ends. This CDR3 region has 13 residues. In germline, CDR1 is SEHNR, CDR2 FQNEAQ (reference sequence). The CDR3 bases are TGTGCCAGCAGCCCACAGACAGACTATGGCTACACCTTC. This translates into CASSPQTDYGYTF.

J is TRBJ1-1 and V is TRBV29-1; TRBD1 might be the D (5 bases). The CDR3 sequence is 12 residues long. Germline V gene sequence: CDR1 SQVTM, CDR2 ANQGSEA. V was pared by 2 bases and J by 4 bases, with 8 bases between. The CDR3 DNA is TGCAGCGTTGAAAGAGGGGCCACTGAAGCTTTCTTT. Its protein product is CSVERGATEAFF.

The J gene is TRBJ2-3, the V gene TRBV5-1; D tentatively reads TRBD1 or TRBD2 (5 bases each). V was trimmed by 3 bases and J by 1 base, leaving 15 bases between them. In germline, CDR1 is SGHRS, CDR2 YFSETQ. The CDR3 has 16 amino acids. CDR3 nucleotides: TGCGCCAGCAGCTCCCCAGGGACCGGGGGCACAGATACGCAGTATTTT. It codes for CASSSPGTGGTDTQYF.

This rearrangement joins TRBV20-1 to TRBJ1-1; maybe TRBD1 (5 bases). The V gene's germline CDR1 is DFQATT and CDR2 SNEGSKA (reference sequence). The CDR3 is 11 residues long. CDR3 region: CRAGLYTEAFF. In DNA form, the CDR3 reads TGCAGGGCAGGGTTATACACTGAAGCTTTCTTT.

V is TRBV18 and J is TRBJ1-5; no reliable D call. CDR1 KGHSH and CDR2 LQKENI come from the germline V gene. The CDR3 loop spans 14 amino acids. V gave up 3 bases and J gave up 5 bases, with 11 bases separating them. The CDR3, as DNA: TGTGCCAGCTCACCGCTGGAGTCCCATCAGCCCCAGCATTTT. Translation: CASSPLESHQPQHF.

This rearrangement joins TRBV9 to TRBJ1-1; maybe TRBD1 (5 bases). The germline V gene has CDR1 SGDLS and CDR2 YYNGEE. Trimming removed 0 bases at V and 3 bases at J, with 18 bases between. The CDR3 runs 17 residues. CDR3 sequence: CASSVGARERVDTEAFF. The CDR3, as DNA: TGTGCCAGCAGCGTAGGGGCCAGGGAACGGGTTGACACTGAAGCTTTCTTT. The full variable domain, completed using reference TRBV9 and TRBJ1-1, is DSGVTQTPKHLITATGQRVTLRCSPRSGDLSVYWYQQSLDQGLQFLIQYYNGEERAKGNILERFSAQQFPDLHSELNLSSLELGDSALYFCASSVGARERVDTEAFFGQGTRLTVV.

The chain recombines TRBV15 with TRBJ2-3; the D gene is possibly TRBD1 (6 bases). The CDR3 length is 14 residues. The V gene's germline CDR1 is LNHNV and CDR2 YYDKDF (reference sequence). Trimming shortened V by 0 bases and J by 6 bases, and 10 bases separated the two germline ends. CDR3 in DNA: TGTGCCACCAGCAGAGATTGGGGGCGCGATACGCAGTATTTT. This encodes CATSRDWGRDTQYF.

This chain uses TRBV9 with TRBJ2-7; TRBD2 matches at 8 bases. With 0 bases clipped from V and 0 bases from J, the junction kept 2 bases outside the gene matches. The CDR3 has 15 residues. The germline V gene has CDR1 SGDLS and CDR2 YYNGEE. The CDR3 DNA reads TGTGCCAGCAGCGTAGCGGGAGGGAGCTCCTACGAGCAGTACTTC. This translates into CASSVAGGSSYEQYF.

The chain has TRBV7-6 and TRBJ2-1; 7 bases fit TRBD2. The CDR3 contains 20 residues. V lost 1 base, J lost 0 bases, and 15 bases stayed unmatched. CDR1 SGHVS and CDR2 FNYEAQ come from the germline V gene. The CDR3 here is CASSLVGGKGHGVSYNEQFF. The CDR3 coding sequence is TGTGCCAGCAGCTTAGTGGGAGGGAAGGGGCATGGGGTCTCCTACAATGAGCAGTTCTTC.

The chain has TRBV19 and TRBJ2-1; 7 nucleotides align to TRBD2. Looked up from germline, CDR1 is LNHDA and CDR2 is SQIVND (reference sequence). The CDR3 consists of 12 residues. V shed 6 bases, J shed 9 bases, and the junction held 5 bases outside the gene matches. CDR3 residues: CASRATSAEQFF. The CDR3, as DNA: TGTGCCAGTAGGGCAACTAGCGCTGAGCAGTTCTTC.

J is TRBJ2-2 and V is TRBV7-3, with 13 bases that match TRBD2. This CDR3 has 17 amino acids. V gave up 5 bases and J gave up 4 bases; unmatched junction bases: 7. Germline V gene sequence: CDR1 SGHTA, CDR2 FQGTGA. CDR3 sequence: CASSPTRTSGSTGELFF. As DNA, the CDR3 is TGTGCCAGCAGCCCGACCCGGACTAGCGGGAGCACCGGGGAGCTGTTTTTT.

The rearrangement uses TRBV4-3 and TRBJ2-3; possibly TRBD2 for D (5 bases). The CDR3 spans 14 residues. Germline CDR1 is LGHNA and CDR2 is YSLEER. The V and J ends lost 0 bases and 6 bases respectively, with 10 bases between them. The CDR3 protein is CASSQDGAGDTQYF. As DNA, the CDR3 is TGCGCCAGCAGCCAAGATGGTGCGGGCGATACGCAGTATTTT.

V gene TRBV4-3 combines with J gene TRBJ1-2, with no clear D. The V end was cut by 1 base, the J end by 0 bases, with 12 bases between. Germline CDR1 LGHNA, CDR2 YSLEER. This CDR3 has 16 residues. The CDR3 here is CASSQGPRVANYGYTF. The CDR3 DNA reads TGCGCCAGCAGCCAAGGGCCGCGCGTTGCTAACTATGGCTACACCTTC.

This chain connects TRBV11-3 to TRBJ2-1; D is unclear. CDR1 is SGHNT, CDR2 YENEEA, per germline. Between the trimmed V and J ends, which lost 0 bases and 3 bases, there was a span of 9 bases. This CDR3 comprises 15 residues. The DNA for the CDR3 is TGTGCCAGCAGCTTAGATTTCACAGACTACAATGAGCAGTTCTTC. It encodes CASSLDFTDYNEQFF.

The chain carries TRBV5-4 and TRBJ2-4; D is ambiguous. V was clipped by 4 bases and J by 0 bases, with 14 bases between them. Germline loops: CDR1 SGHNT, CDR2 YYREEE (reference sequence). This CDR3 is built from 16 residues. In DNA form, the CDR3 reads TGTGCCAGCAGCACGGCCTCTGAGGTAGCCAAAAACATTCAGTACTTC. The encoded protein is CASSTASEVAKNIQYF. The whole variable domain, remainder taken from reference TRBV5-4 and TRBJ2-4, is ETGVTQSPTHLIKTRGQQVTLRCSSQSGHNTVSWYQQALGQGPQFIFQYYREEENGRGNFPPRFSGLQFPNYSSELNVNALELDDSALYLCASSTASEVAKNIQYFGAGTRLSVL.

This clone was seen a single time. The chain couples TRBV5-5 to TRBJ2-1, with a weak D call TRBD2 (5 bases). The V end was cut by 4 bases, the J end by 1 base, with 15 bases between. The CDR3 extends over 16 amino acids. The germline V gene encodes CDR1 SGHKS and CDR2 YYEKEE (reference sequence). CDR3 nucleotide sequence: TGTGCCAGCAGCCCCTCGCAGAGGGCATCCTACAATGAGCAGTTCTTC. Protein: CASSPSQRASYNEQFF.

The J gene is TRBJ1-3, the V gene TRBV10-3; TRBD1 might be the D (6 bases). V dropped 5 bases and J dropped 1 base, with 18 bases sitting between them. The CDR3 totals 17 residues. Germline assignment: CDR1 ENHRY and CDR2 SYGVKD. The CDR3 nucleotides read TGTGCCATCAGTTTACCCCAGGGGACTGGTTCTGGAAACACCATATATTTT. It is translated as CAISLPQGTGSGNTIYF.

This chain joins TRBV11-3 and TRBJ2-1; D unclear. Trimming stripped 0 bases from V and 9 bases from J, with 9 bases between. This CDR3 comprises 13 residues. Per the germline V gene, CDR1 is SGHNT and CDR2 is YENEEA. CDR3 DNA: TGTGCCAGCAGCTTAGATCACGCGGCTGAGCAGTTCTTC. This translates into CASSLDHAAEQFF.